This is a list of T cell receptor beta chains from one sample in a study of shared clonotypes between healthy human individuals. Profiling relied on immunoSEQ multiplex PCR, and the TCRdb table lists in-frame clones only, not all of them. The sample comprises about 1.4 million clones, 95% to 97% of which are singletons, and roughly 1.2% rests with the top ten. Sequenced: naive CD4+ T cells sorted from blood. The receptors were gathered from a man between 25 and 39 years old in good health. Each CDR3 is given with its conserved first and last residue. D genes are given only for firm matches. Clone size is stated in some rows and not others, as once, few, many or a class when expanded.

V	D	size	J	CDR3	DNA
TRBV2	-	-	TRBJ2-4	CASRERGWDALAKNIQYF	TGTGCCAGCAGGGAAAGGGGTTGGGACGCACTAGCCAAAAACATTCAGTACTTC
TRBV5-1	TRBD1	-	TRBJ2-5	CASSTGTGWGEETQYF	TGCGCCAGCAGCACCGGGACAGGGTGGGGGGAAGAGACCCAGTACTTC
TRBV9	-	-	TRBJ2-2	CASSARTSGGELFF	TGTGCCAGCAGCGCAAGGACAAGTGGCGGGGAGCTGTTTTTT
TRBV4-1	-	once	TRBJ1-5	CASSHARLDREYSNQPQHF	TGCGCCAGCAGCCACGCCCGTCTGGACAGAGAGTATAGCAATCAGCCCCAGCATTTT
TRBV5-6	-	-	TRBJ1-1	CASSLDVPHNTEAFF	TGTGCCAGCAGCTTGGACGTTCCACATAACACTGAAGCTTTCTTT
TRBV5-1	-	-	TRBJ2-5	CASSLYGSDSGETQYF	TGCGCCAGCAGCTTGTACGGGTCGGACAGCGGAGAGACCCAGTACTTC
TRBV5-1	TRBD1	-	TRBJ2-7	CASSLREGQGFAYEQYF	TGCGCCAGCAGCTTGCGTGAGGGACAGGGATTCGCCTACGAGCAGTACTTC
TRBV28	-	-	TRBJ2-5	CASSFGTRYTETQYF	TGTGCCAGCAGTTTCGGGACACGGTATACAGAGACCCAGTACTTC
TRBV27	-	-	TRBJ2-6	CASKGDGANVLTF	TGTGCCAGCAAAGGGGACGGGGCCAACGTCCTGACTTTC
TRBV5-1	-	-	TRBJ2-3	CASSLKAGTDTQYF	TGCGCCAGCAGCTTGAAAGCGGGCACAGATACGCAGTATTTT
TRBV5-1	-	few	TRBJ1-5	CASSLEGYSNQPQHF	TGCGCCAGCAGCTTGGAGGGGTATAGCAATCAGCCCCAGCATTTT
TRBV23-1	TRBD1	-	TRBJ1-5	CASSHDRVGQPQHF	TGCGCCAGCAGTCACGACAGGGTGGGTCAGCCCCAGCATTTT
TRBV18	-	-	TRBJ1-1	CASSPKVNTEAFF	TGTGCCAGCTCACCCAAGGTGAACACTGAAGCTTTCTTT